This T cell receptor (beta chain) was identified during a study of cytomegalovirus exposure and HLA in healthy donors. Points on this clone: Antigen unknown.

With 60 Vbeta and 13 Jbeta primers, the PCR was carried out. The repertoire was sequenced with immunoSEQ multiplex PCR; TCRdb's copy has only in-frame clones and lacks some. The table shows approximately 170,000 clones, with 73% occurring only once. Whole-study findings and limits: Associated with HLA alleles at 0.05 false discovery rate in a later analysis were 16,951 TCR beta sequences. TRBV6-2, TRBV6-3 and other indistinguishable V segments were excluded. CMV serostatus was the only immune exposure information that was available.

This CDR3 has 14 residues. The germline gives CDR1 SQVTM, CDR2 ANQGSEA. V was shortened by 3 bases and J by 5 bases, with 17 bases between the two germline ends. The receptor's source is a woman aged 18-29 years in good health and CMV-seropositive. The J gene is TRBJ2-7, the V gene TRBV29-1; D perhaps matches TRBD1 (5 bases). The sample consisted of PBMCs. The DNA of the CDR3 is TGCAGCGTTGAGAGACCAGGACAAGGCGACGAGCAGTACTTC. This encodes CSVERPGQGDEQYF.